This entry concerns a single TCR beta chain. Its antigen remains unidentified. There are no base qualities to consult, and no much larger clone falls within one base. From the cysteine through the phenylalanine, the CDR3 covers 14 amino acids. The sequence is cut down to CDR3 DNA, 42 bases in frame from base 1. CDR1 and CDR2, looked up from the germline V gene, are SGHTA and FQGNSA. Trimming leaves V shorter by 3 bases and J shorter by 5 bases, with the junction holding 5 bases beyond the gene matches. Each donor gave one peripheral blood draw, around 0.12 L on average, collected into heparinised tubes. A BD FACSAria II and a panel including CD45RO, CCR7, CD25, CD127, CD95 and CD27 were used to sort naive, central memory, regulatory and stem cell-like memory CD4+ T cells. A purity above 98% was achieved for all sorted populations. Right away, PBMCs were isolated by Lymphoprep density gradient centrifugation and were stained directly, with no culture step. So that batch effects would be minimized, each experiment stained and sorted samples in pairs, pairing one healthy donor with one patient.

All of the isolated RNA was reverse transcribed with the High Capacity cDNA Reverse Transcription Kit, so expressed TCRB transcripts were sequenced. Deep immunoSEQ sequencing was applied to naive, central memory and regulatory T cell samples, giving an average of about 3.8 million total reads per sample. Sorted cells were lysed in RLT buffer and RNA was extracted with DNase-treated RNeasy Micro or Mini kits, depending on cell number. To prevent cross-contamination, every cell subset was processed on its own, while patient and healthy donor samples were processed together. The immunoSEQ multiplex PCR was used to amplify TCRB sequences from cDNA, yielding 87-bp fragments that span the CDR3 region. Sequencing of the amplicons was done on the Illumina HiSeq platform. As for the original processing: PCR bias was computationally corrected using synthetic template baselines, reads within Hamming distance 2 were collapsed, and singletons that could not be merged were discarded. Reads were aligned against IMGT to assign V, D and J genes, CDR3 length and insertions or deletions at six rearrangement sites. Within each subset, clonotype counts were normalized to sorted cell number, and only after that were true diversity and Gini coefficients computed with the tcR R package. Repertoire sharing was quantified using the overlap coefficient calculated on TCRB nucleotide sequences. Imported from immuneACCESS, the table was reduced by TCRdb to in-frame sequences with V and J called. These copies leave out some clones; in studies compared against another copy, an unresolved V gene accounts for under half, and the cause of the remainder is not known. Clone size and the V and J calls come from that table; the DNA yielded D and trimming. The sample data list approximately 60,000 clones, and over 50% of these were observed just once. The ten most abundant clones make up 2% to 2.5% of the sample.

The data stem from a study of beta chain features in type 1 diabetes (dated by TCRdb to about 2018). In the study overall: Mean age, gender distribution, total cell number and subset yield did not differ between patients and healthy donors. A total of around 110,000,000 sorted cells were examined across all samples, and RNA yield correlated strongly with the number of cells per subset. The study compared the TCRB repertoires of sorted circulating CD4+ T cell subsets in recently diagnosed type 1 diabetes patients with those in matched healthy donors. Whereas all 28 donors provided naive and central memory subsets, regulatory and stem cell-like memory subsets were isolated from just 8 patients and roughly eight healthy donors. On the study overall, not on this receptor specifically: The naive, central memory and regulatory TCRB repertoires appeared to resemble one another more closely among patients than among healthy donors. Shorter templates might have been favored by PCR, but patient and control samples were amplified and corrected together, so both groups would have been affected equally by any skew. Patients with type 1 diabetes made fewer insertions and deleted more nucleotides at VDJ recombination sites, implying thymic rearrangement abnormalities. Sequencing cDNA rather than genomic DNA could over-represent highly expressing activated cells, although activation and CD3 levels did not differ between groups. Because small numbers of individuals were included in the HLA sub-analyses, any influence of HLA type on TCRB rearrangement was left unresolved. A moderate but significant shortening of TCRB CDR3 length was observed in type 1 diabetes patients in all four CD4+ subsets.

In this chain, TRBV7-2 is recombined with TRBJ1-2; TRBD1 agrees with 8 junctional bases. The sample consisted of Tregs from blood. Sample cell subset or site, as interpreted from the label and publication: regulatory CD4+ T cells. The sequence came from a woman aged 18-29 years in good health. The CDR3 region reads CASSFGQGKYGYTF. The DNA reads as follows: TGTGCCAGCAGCTTCGGACAGGGCAAATATGGCTACACCTTC.